A single sample is the source of the 7 T cell receptor beta chains below, sequenced in a study of blood T cell repertoires in COVID-19. The data were produced by immunoSEQ multiplex PCR, yet TCRdb's version contains in-frame clones alone and is incomplete. The sample has fewer than 250,000 clones, roughly 88% seen once. The specimen sequenced was PBMCs or T cells enriched from blood (not recorded which). The source is a woman in her forties or fifties with acute COVID-19.

The rearrangement links TRBV15 to TRBJ2-7, with TRBD1 matching 9 bases. Germline-derived CDR1 and CDR2 are LNHNV and YYDKDF (reference sequence). This CDR3 has 15 residues. Germline trimming cut 3 bases from V and 4 bases from J; bases unmatched to any gene: 7. CDR3: CATSRAKQGAYEQYF. The CDR3 nucleotides are TGTGCCACCAGCAGGGCTAAACAGGGGGCTTACGAGCAGTACTTC.

This chain joins TRBV5-1 and TRBJ1-2; D perhaps matches TRBD1 (5 bases). Germline CDR1 and CDR2: SGHRS and YFSETQ. V lost 2 bases and J 1 base, leaving 12 bases between the germline ends. This CDR3 is built from 15 residues. The CDR3 DNA reads TGCGCCAGCAGCTTTAGAGGTGACAGTAACTATGGCTACACCTTC. The encoded protein is CASSFRGDSNYGYTF.

This chain connects TRBV18 to TRBJ2-7; the D is unclear. Germline lookup yields CDR1 KGHSH and CDR2 LQKENI. Trimming removed 2 bases from V and 0 bases from J, with 8 bases in between. The CDR3 runs to 14 residues. CDR3 region: CASSPIGSSYEQYF. As DNA, the CDR3 is TGTGCCAGCTCACCAATTGGCAGCTCCTACGAGCAGTACTTC.

The chain employs TRBV7-2 and TRBJ2-5, with 8 bases lining up with TRBD1. There are 14 residues in the CDR3. From germline, CDR1 is SGHTA and CDR2 FQGNSA. V gave up 5 bases and J gave up 1 base; unmatched junction bases: 3. The CDR3 here is CASSPQGAQETQYF. CDR3 in DNA: TGTGCCAGCAGCCCCCAGGGGGCCCAAGAGACCCAGTACTTC.

The chain combines TRBV28 with TRBJ1-5; tentatively, D is TRBD1 (6 bases). In germline, CDR1 is MDHEN, CDR2 SYDVKM. The CDR3 runs 15 residues. The V and J ends lost 4 bases and 1 base respectively, with 11 bases between them. The CDR3 coding sequence is TGTGCCAGCAGTTATGGGGGCGGCAGCAATCAGCCCCAGCATTTT. The encoded protein is CASSYGGGSNQPQHF.

J is TRBJ2-1 and V is TRBV10-3; 8 bases are a match to TRBD2. From germline, CDR1 is ENHRY and CDR2 SYGVKD. The trim removed 5 bases at V and 3 bases at J, leaving 9 bases unmatched. The CDR3 has 16 amino acids. CDR3 sequence (DNA): TGTGCCATCAGTTATAGCGGGATCTCCGACTACAATGAGCAGTTCTTC. The encoded protein is CAISYSGISDYNEQFF.

The V and J genes are TRBV19 and TRBJ1-2, with unresolved D. The CDR3 is 12 amino acids. From germline, CDR1 is LNHDA and CDR2 SQIVND (reference sequence). Trimming removed 9 bases at V and 3 bases at J, with 11 bases between. CDR3 nucleotide sequence: TGTGCCAGCAAGAGGAGTTACTATGGCTACACCTTC. Its translation is CASKRSYYGYTF. Full variable domain (remainder filled in from reference TRBV19 and TRBJ1-2): DGGITQSPKYLFRKEGQNVTLSCEQNLNHDAMYWYRQDPGQGLRLIYYSQIVNDFQKGDIAEGYSVSREKKESFPLTVTSAQKNPTAFYLCASKRSYYGYTFGSGTRLTVV.